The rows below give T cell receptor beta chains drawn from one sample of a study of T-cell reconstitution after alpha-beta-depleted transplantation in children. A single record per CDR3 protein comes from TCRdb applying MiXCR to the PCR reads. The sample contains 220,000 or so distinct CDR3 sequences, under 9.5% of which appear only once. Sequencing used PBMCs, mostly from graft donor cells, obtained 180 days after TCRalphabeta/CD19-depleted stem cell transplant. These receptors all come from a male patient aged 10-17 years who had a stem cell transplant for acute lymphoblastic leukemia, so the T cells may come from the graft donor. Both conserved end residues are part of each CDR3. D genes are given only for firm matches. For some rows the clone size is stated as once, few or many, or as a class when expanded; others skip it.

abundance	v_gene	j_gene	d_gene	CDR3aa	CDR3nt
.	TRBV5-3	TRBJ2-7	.	CAIGRGLLYEQYF	TGTGCCATCGGCCGGGGGCTCCTCTACGAGCAGTACTTC
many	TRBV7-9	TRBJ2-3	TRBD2	CASSLVAGGRTDTQYF	TGTGCCAGCAGCTTAGTAGCGGGGGGACGCACAGATACGCAGTATTTT
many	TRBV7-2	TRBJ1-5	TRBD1	CASSLRTGGQPQHF	TGTGCCAGCAGCTTACGGACAGGGGGGCAGCCCCAGCATTTT
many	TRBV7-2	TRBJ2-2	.	CASSLEATNTGELFF	TGTGCCAGCAGCTTAGAGGCAACGAACACCGGGGAGCTGTTTTTT
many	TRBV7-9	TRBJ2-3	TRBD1	CASSLAGGTDTHYF	TGTGCCAGCAGCTTAGCAGGGGGCACAGATACGCATTATTTT
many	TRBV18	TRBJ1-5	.	CASSPTRSNQPQHF	TGTGCCAGCTCACCAACCAGGAGCAATCAGCCCCAGCATTTT
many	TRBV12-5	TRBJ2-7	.	CASGLRVYEQYF	TGTGCTAGTGGTTTGAGAGTTTACGAGCAGTACTTC
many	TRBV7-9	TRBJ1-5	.	CASSLRQPYSNQPQHF	TGTGCCAGCAGCTTACGGCAGCCTTATAGCAATCAGCCCCAGCATTTT
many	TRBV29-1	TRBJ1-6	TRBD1	CSVPMDRELHSPLHF	TGCAGCGTTCCGATGGACAGGGAACTTCATTCACCCCTCCACTTT
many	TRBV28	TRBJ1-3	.	CASSLPGVGNTIYF	TGTGCCAGCAGTTTACCGGGGGTAGGAAACACCATATATTTT
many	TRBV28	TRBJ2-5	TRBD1	CASSALGQGVVGTQYF	TGTGCCAGCAGTGCCCTGGGACAGGGGGTTGTCGGGACCCAGTACTTC
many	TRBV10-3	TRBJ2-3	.	CAISESAVPSTDTQYF	TGTGCCATCAGTGAGTCGGCGGTCCCTAGCACAGATACGCAGTATTTT
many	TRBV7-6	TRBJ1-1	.	CASSLSGDTEAFF	TGTGCCAGCAGCCTCTCGGGGGACACTGAAGCTTTCTTT
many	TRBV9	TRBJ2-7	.	CASSRDLSPYEQYF	TGTGCCAGCAGCAGGGACTTAAGCCCCTACGAGCAGTACTTC
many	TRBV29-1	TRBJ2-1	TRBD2	CSGYSGAGVNEQFF	TGCAGCGGATATAGCGGGGCGGGGGTCAATGAGCAGTTCTTC
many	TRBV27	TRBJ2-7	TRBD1	CASSLGTGETYEQYF	TGTGCCAGCAGTTTGGGGACAGGAGAGACCTACGAGCAGTACTTC
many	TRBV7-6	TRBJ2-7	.	CASSPLGAPLGQYF	TGTGCCAGCAGCCCACTAGGGGCCCCGCTGGGGCAGTACTTC
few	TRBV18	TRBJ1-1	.	CASSPVVITEAFF	TGTGCCAGCTCACCGGTGGTTATCACTGAAGCTTTCTTT
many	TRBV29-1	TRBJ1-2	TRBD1	CSVDPTGRTF	TGCAGCGTTGACCCGACAGGGCGCACCTTC